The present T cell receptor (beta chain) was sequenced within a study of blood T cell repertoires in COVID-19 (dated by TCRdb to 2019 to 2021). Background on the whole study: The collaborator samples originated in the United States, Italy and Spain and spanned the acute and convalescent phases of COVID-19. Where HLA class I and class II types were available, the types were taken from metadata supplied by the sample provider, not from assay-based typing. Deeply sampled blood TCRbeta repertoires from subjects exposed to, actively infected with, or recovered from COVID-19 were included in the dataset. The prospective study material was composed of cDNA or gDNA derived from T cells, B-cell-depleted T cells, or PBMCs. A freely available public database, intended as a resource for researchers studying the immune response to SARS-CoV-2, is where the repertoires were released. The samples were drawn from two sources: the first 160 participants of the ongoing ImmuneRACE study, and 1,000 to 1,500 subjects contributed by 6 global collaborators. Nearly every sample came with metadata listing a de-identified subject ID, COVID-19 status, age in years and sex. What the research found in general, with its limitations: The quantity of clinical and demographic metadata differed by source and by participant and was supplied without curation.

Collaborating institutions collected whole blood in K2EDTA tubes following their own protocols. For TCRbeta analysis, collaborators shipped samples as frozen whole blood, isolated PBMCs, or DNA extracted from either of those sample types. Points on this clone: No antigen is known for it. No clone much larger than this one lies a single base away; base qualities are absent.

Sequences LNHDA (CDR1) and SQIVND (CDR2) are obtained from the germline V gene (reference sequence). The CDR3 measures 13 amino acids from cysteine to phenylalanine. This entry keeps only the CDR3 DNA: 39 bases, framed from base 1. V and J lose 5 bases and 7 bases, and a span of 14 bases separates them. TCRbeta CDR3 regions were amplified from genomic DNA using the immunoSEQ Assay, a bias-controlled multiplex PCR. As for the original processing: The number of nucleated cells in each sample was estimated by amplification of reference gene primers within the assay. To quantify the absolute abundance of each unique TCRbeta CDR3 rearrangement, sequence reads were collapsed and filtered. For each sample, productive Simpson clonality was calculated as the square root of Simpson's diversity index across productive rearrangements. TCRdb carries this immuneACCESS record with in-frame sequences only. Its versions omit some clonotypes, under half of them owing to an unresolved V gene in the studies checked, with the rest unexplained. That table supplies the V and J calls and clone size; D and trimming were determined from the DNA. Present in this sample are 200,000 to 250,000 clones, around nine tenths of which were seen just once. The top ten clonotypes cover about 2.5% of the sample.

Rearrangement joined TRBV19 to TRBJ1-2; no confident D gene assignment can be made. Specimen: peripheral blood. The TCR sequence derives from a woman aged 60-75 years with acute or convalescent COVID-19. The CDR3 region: CASSDPRVGGYTF. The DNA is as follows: TGTGCCAGTAGTGACCCTCGGGTCGGTGGCTACACCTTC. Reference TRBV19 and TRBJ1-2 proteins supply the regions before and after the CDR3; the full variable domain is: DGGITQSPKYLFRKEGQNVTLSCEQNLNHDAMYWYRQDPGQGLRLIYYSQIVNDFQKGDIAEGYSVSREKKESFPLTVTSAQKNPTAFYLCASSDPRVGGYTFGSGTRLTVV.